Below, 19 T cell receptor beta chains from the same sample are listed, as sequenced in a study of cytomegalovirus exposure and HLA in healthy donors (dated by TCRdb to 2017 to 2019). The library was made by the immunoSEQ multiplex PCR assay. For the multiplex PCR, a mixture combining 60 forward primers for TCR Vbeta segments and 13 reverse primers for TCR Jbeta segments was used. TCRdb retrieved this table from immuneACCESS and kept in-frame rearrangements only. Not all clones are present; in checked studies, unresolved V genes account for under half, and no reason is known for the remainder. The sample data list 150,000 to 200,000 clones, and almost 80% of these were observed just once. Together, the top ten hold 6% to 7% of the sample. Sequenced material: PBMCs. These receptor sequences come from a man aged 40-55 years in good health and CMV-seropositive.

V and J are TRBV28 and TRBJ2-7, with D perhaps TRBD1 (7 bases). The CDR3 covers 15 residues. CDR1 and CDR2 from the germline V gene are MDHEN and SYDVKM. Trimming cost V 6 bases and J 4 bases, with 19 bases left between them. CDR3 amino acids: CASSRGTADSYEQYF. The CDR3 DNA follows: TGTGCCAGCAGCCGCGGGACAGCGGATTCATACGAGCAGTACTTC.

The rearrangement joins TRBV21-1 to TRBJ2-7; the table's D call TRBD2 went unverified against the DNA. TRBV21-1 is a known pseudogene. The CDR3 runs 16 residues. The CDR3 DNA sequence: TGTGCCAGCAGCTCACCGGCCCAGCGGGAGGGCCTAGAGCAGTACTTC. This gives the protein CASSSPAQREGLEQYF.

This chain joins TRBV6-5 and TRBJ1-4; a weak D match, TRBD1 (6 bases). The CDR3 has 14 residues. Germline V gene data show CDR1 as MNHEY and CDR2 as SVGAGI. V lost 10 bases, J lost 6 bases, and 18 bases lay in between. The CDR3 reads CATDSRDKDEKLFF. CDR3 nucleotide sequence: TGTGCCACCGACTCCCGGGACAAAGATGAAAAACTGTTTTTT.

The rearrangement links TRBV29-1 to TRBJ2-2, with D unclear. The germline V gene encodes CDR1 SQVTM and CDR2 ANQGSEA. With 4 bases removed from V and 7 bases from J, the gap between germline ends came to 10 bases. The CDR3 contains 12 residues. In nucleotides, the CDR3 is TGCAGCGTTGGCGATTCCTTCGGGGAGCTGTTTTTT. It codes for CSVGDSFGELFF.

This clone was counted a few times. The chain has TRBV5-1 and TRBJ2-7; TRBD1 matches 7 bases. The CDR3 covers 14 residues. CDR1 SGHRS and CDR2 YFSETQ come from the germline V gene. The V gene end was trimmed by 0 bases and the J gene end by 3 bases; junction bases not matched to a gene: 3. The DNA of the CDR3 is TGCGCCAGCAGCTTGGGTCAGGGGGTCTACGAGCAGTACTTC. This sequence encodes CASSLGQGVYEQYF.

V is TRBV28 and J is TRBJ1-3; the D gene is possibly TRBD1 (5 bases). Per germline, CDR1 MDHEN and CDR2 SYDVKM. The CDR3 length is 12 residues. The ends were cut back, 7 bases at V and 7 bases at J, with 11 bases in the middle. The CDR3 spells CASTPGGNTIYF. The CDR3 region has the DNA TGTGCCAGCACCCCCGGGGGGAACACCATATATTTT.

This clone was seen a handful of times. The V gene is TRBV18, the J gene TRBJ2-3, with D possibly TRBD2 on 5 matching bases. The CDR3 runs to 14 residues. Germline-derived CDR1 and CDR2 are KGHSH and LQKENI. V was cut by 3 bases and J by 4 bases, with 11 bases left in between. Written as DNA, the CDR3 is TGTGCCAGCTCACCGAGGACTTCCTCAGATACGCAGTATTTT. This translates into CASSPRTSSDTQYF.

This clone was seen once. V gene TRBV9 combines with J gene TRBJ1-1, with unresolved D. Germline CDR1 is SGDLS and CDR2 is YYNGEE. Trimming shortened V by 4 bases and J by 1 base, and 11 bases separated the two germline ends. This CDR3 contains 14 residues. The CDR3 loop reads CASSSSLRNTEAFF. CDR3 coding DNA: TGTGCCAGCAGCTCGAGTCTGAGGAACACTGAAGCTTTCTTT.

The chain employs TRBV10-3 and TRBJ2-1, with TRBD2 identical over 8 bases. The CDR3 spans 16 residues. Germline values: CDR1 ENHRY, CDR2 SYGVKD. The V gene end was trimmed by 6 bases and the J gene end by 1 base; junction bases not matched to a gene: 8. The DNA of the CDR3 is TGTGCCATCAGCCCGGGCGGGGGGATTTCCTACAATGAGCAGTTCTTC. It translates to CAISPGGGISYNEQFF.

The chain combines TRBV9 with TRBJ2-2; the D gene is possibly TRBD1 (5 bases). The CDR3 is made up of 16 amino acids. The germline V gene encodes CDR1 SGDLS and CDR2 YYNGEE. The V end lost 0 bases, the J end lost 1 base, and 10 bases lay between the germline ends. In nucleotides, the CDR3 is TGTGCCAGCAGCGTAGACGCAGGGATGAACACCGGGGAGCTGTTTTTT. Translated, it gives CASSVDAGMNTGELFF. The variable domain in full, with the rest retrieved from reference TRBV9 and TRBJ2-2, is DSGVTQTPKHLITATGQRVTLRCSPRSGDLSVYWYQQSLDQGLQFLIQYYNGEERAKGNILERFSAQQFPDLHSELNLSSLELGDSALYFCASSVDAGMNTGELFFGEGSRLTVL.

The chain combines TRBV28 with TRBJ1-5; TRBD1 agrees at 9 bases. The junction had 5 bases not matched to a gene; V was cut back by 5 bases and J by 6 bases. This CDR3 is 14 amino acids long. Germline V lookup: CDR1 MDHEN, CDR2 SYDVKM. The CDR3 loop reads CASSIGTGIQPQHF. In DNA form, the CDR3 reads TGTGCCAGCAGTATCGGGACAGGGATTCAGCCCCAGCATTTT.

This clone was seen a single time. The chain combines TRBV4-1 with TRBJ1-5; D is uncertain. Trimming shortened V by 1 base and J by 4 bases, and 8 bases separated the two germline ends. Germline loops: CDR1 MGHRA, CDR2 YSYEKL. The CDR3 consists of 14 residues. CDR3 in DNA: TGCGCCAGCAGCCAAGCGAATCAGAATCAGCCCCAGCATTTT. Protein sequence: CASSQANQNQPQHF.

The rearrangement links TRBV25-1 to TRBJ2-1, with 8 bases that match TRBD2. V lost 1 base and J lost 3; bases outside the gene matches: 8. Germline V CDR1 and CDR2: MGHDK, SYGVNS. CDR3 length: 17 residues. As DNA, the CDR3 is TGTGCCAGCAGTGAATCGGACGGGAGGGCCGTCTACAATGAGCAGTTCTTC. It translates to CASSESDGRAVYNEQFF. The full variable domain, rest sourced from reference TRBV25-1 and TRBJ2-1, is EADIYQTPRYLVIGTGKKITLECSQTMGHDKMYWYQQDPGMELHLIHYSYGVNSTEKGDLSSESTVSRIRTEHFPLTLESARPSHTSQYLCASSESDGRAVYNEQFFGPGTRLTVL.

In its sample, this clone was seen a few times. The chain has TRBV7-9 and TRBJ2-3; 8 bases line up with TRBD1. From germline, CDR1 is SEHNR and CDR2 FQNEAQ (reference sequence). CDR3 length equals 14 residues. Trimming at V came to 5 bases and at J to 5 bases, leaving 6 bases not matched to a gene. The CDR3 DNA sequence: TGTGCCAGCAGCCCCGGACAGGGTAGAGATACGCAGTATTTT. It encodes CASSPGQGRDTQYF.

This clone turned up a few times. The chain couples TRBV18 to TRBJ1-5, with D possibly being TRBD1 (5 bases). The CDR3 totals 14 residues. CDR1 KGHSH and CDR2 LQKENI come from the germline V gene. V was cut by 3 bases and J by 5 bases, with 11 bases left in between. The CDR3 DNA reads TGTGCCAGCTCACCCCAGGGTTGGGATCAGCCCCAGCATTTT. Translated, it gives CASSPQGWDQPQHF.

As DNA, the CDR3 is TGTGCCAGCAGCTTAGCTTCGGGCAGGGGGCACGAGCAGTACTTC. Amino acid sequence: CASSLASGRGHEQYF. The rearrangement joins TRBV11-1 to TRBJ2-7; 8 bases align to TRBD1. CDR3 size: 15 residues. V lost 0 bases and J lost 5; bases outside the gene matches: 6. CDR1 is SGHAT and CDR2 is FQDESV in the germline V gene (reference sequence).

This chain joins TRBV5-1 and TRBJ1-5; possible D gene TRBD1, 6 bases. Deletions cut 4 bases from V and 0 bases from J, with 11 bases between. This CDR3 spans 15 amino acids. Germline V CDR1 and CDR2: SGHRS, YFSETQ. The CDR3 region has the DNA TGCGCCAGCAGCGCGACAGGCAATAGCAATCAGCCCCAGCATTTT. Translation gives CASSATGNSNQPQHF.

This chain connects TRBV13 to TRBJ1-1; maybe TRBD1 (5 bases). V was trimmed by 3 bases and J by 3 bases, leaving 11 bases between them. The CDR3 is 14 amino acids. Germline CDR1 PRHDT, CDR2 FYEKMQ (reference sequence). This CDR3 reads CASSFGTRDTEAFF. The CDR3, as DNA: TGTGCCAGCAGCTTCGGGACTCGAGACACTGAAGCTTTCTTT.

The chain carries TRBV6-1 and TRBJ1-5, with 7 positions matching TRBD1. Trimming cost V 6 bases and J 7 bases; bases outside gene matches: 9. Per the germline V gene, CDR1 is MNHNS and CDR2 is SASEGT. The CDR3 totals 14 residues. Here the CDR3 reads CASSQVTGRQPQHF. CDR3 DNA sequence: TGTGCCAGCAGCCAGGTGACAGGGCGACAGCCCCAGCATTTT.